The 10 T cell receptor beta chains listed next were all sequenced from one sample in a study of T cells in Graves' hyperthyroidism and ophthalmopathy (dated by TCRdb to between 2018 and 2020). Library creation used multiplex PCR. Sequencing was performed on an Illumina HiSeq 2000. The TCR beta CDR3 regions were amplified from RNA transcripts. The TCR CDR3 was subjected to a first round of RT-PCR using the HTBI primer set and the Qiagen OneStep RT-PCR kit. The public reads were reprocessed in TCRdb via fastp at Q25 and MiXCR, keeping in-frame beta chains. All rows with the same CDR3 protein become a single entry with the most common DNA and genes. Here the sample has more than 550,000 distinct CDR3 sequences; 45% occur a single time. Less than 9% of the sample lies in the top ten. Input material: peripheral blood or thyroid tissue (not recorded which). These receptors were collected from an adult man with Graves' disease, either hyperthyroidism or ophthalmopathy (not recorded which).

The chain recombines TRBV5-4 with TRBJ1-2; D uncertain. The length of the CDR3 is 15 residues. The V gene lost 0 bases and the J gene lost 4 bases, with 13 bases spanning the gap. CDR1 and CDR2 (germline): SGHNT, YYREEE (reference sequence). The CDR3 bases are TGTGCCAGCAGCTTGGGGCCGGGGTACACCTATGGCTACACCTTC. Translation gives CASSLGPGYTYGYTF.

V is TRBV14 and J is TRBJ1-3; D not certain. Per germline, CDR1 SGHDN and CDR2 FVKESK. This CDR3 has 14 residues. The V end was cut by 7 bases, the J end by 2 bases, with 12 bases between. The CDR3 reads CASTDGLTGNTIYF. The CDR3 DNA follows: TGTGCCAGCACCGACGGACTTACTGGAAACACCATATATTTT.

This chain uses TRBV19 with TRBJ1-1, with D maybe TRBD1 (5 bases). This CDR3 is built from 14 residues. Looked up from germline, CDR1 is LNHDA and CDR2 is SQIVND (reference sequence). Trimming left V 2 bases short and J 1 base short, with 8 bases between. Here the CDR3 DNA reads TGTGCCAGTAGTATATGGACAACGAACACTGAAGCTTTCTTT. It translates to CASSIWTTNTEAFF.

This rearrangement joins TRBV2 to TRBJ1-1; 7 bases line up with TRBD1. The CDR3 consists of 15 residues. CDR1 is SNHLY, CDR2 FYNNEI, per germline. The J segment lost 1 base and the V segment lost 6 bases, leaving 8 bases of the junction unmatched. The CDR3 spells CASSLTGASNTEAFF. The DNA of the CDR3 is TGTGCCAGCAGCTTAACAGGGGCCTCGAACACTGAAGCTTTCTTT.

The CDR3 sequence is CSASDGELFF. Written as DNA, the CDR3 is TGCAGTGCTTCCGACGGGGAGCTGTTTTTT. This sequence joins TRBV20-1 and TRBJ2-2, with no clear D. Per germline, CDR1 DFQATT and CDR2 SNEGSKA (reference sequence). V lost 5 bases and J lost 7, with 5 bases in between. The CDR3 is 10 residues long.

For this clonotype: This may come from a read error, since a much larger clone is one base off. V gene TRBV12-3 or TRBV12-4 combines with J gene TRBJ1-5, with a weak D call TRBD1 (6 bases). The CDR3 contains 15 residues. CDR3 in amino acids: CASSPGHAGNRPQHF. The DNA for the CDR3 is TGTGCCAGCAGTCCGGGACACGCGGGGAATCGGCCCCAGCATTTT.

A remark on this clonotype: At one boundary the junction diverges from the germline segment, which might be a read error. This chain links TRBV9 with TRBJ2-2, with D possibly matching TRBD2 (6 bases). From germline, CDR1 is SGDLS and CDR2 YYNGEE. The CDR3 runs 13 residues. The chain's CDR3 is CASSPHNTGGLFF. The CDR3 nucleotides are TGTGCCAGCAGCCCCCATAACACCGGGGGGCTGTTTTTT.

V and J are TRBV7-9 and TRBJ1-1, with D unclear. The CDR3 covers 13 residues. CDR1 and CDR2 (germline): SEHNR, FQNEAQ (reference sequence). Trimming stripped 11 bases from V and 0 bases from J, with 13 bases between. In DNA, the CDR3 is TGTGCCTGGACCGCGGGGTTGAACACTGAAGCTTTCTTT. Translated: CAWTAGLNTEAFF.

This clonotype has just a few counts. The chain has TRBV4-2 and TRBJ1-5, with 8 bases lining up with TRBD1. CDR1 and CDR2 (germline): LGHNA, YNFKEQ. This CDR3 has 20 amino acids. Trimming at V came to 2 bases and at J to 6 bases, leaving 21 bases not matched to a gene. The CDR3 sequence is CASSQTVPGQGGRLGQPQHF. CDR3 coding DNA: TGTGCCAGCAGCCAAACCGTCCCCGGACAGGGTGGGAGACTCGGTCAGCCCCAGCATTTT.

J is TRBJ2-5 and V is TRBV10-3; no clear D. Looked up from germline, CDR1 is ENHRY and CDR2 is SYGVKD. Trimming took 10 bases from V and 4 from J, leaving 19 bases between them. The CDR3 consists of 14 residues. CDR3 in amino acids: CASSQGLSGETQYF. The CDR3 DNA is TGTGCCAGCAGCCAAGGTCTTAGTGGAGAGACCCAGTACTTC.